These T cell receptor beta chains were read from a single sample in a study of T cells in Graves' hyperthyroidism and ophthalmopathy. TCRdb fed the multiplex PCR reads into MiXCR, producing one record per CDR3 protein. The repertoire consists of approximately 700,000 distinct CDR3 sequences, with about 15% occurring once and the leading ten covering 8.4%. Sequences were obtained from blood. The origin of the receptors is a man between 18 and 35 years old with Graves' hyperthyroidism. Each CDR3 is given with its conserved first and last residue. Each record gives: clone size, CDR3 length, V gene, J gene, D gene, CDR3 DNA, CDR3 protein. D genes are given only for firm matches. Not all rows give a size; the values are once, few, many and, for expanded clones, a class.

-,15,TRBV3-1,TRBJ1-4,-,TGTGCCAGCGGGGGTTGGGATACAACTAATGAAAAACTGTTTTTT,CASGGWDTTNEKLFF
many,14,TRBV11-2,TRBJ2-7,-,TGTGCCAGCAGCATCTCGGCCAGCTCCTACGAGCAGTACTTC,CASSISASSYEQYF
-,14,TRBV2,TRBJ1-6,TRBD1,TGTGCCAGCAGCGTCGGGACAGGGGGTTCACCCCTCCACTTT,CASSVGTGGSPLHF
-,16,TRBV5-1,TRBJ2-1,TRBD1,TGCGCCAGCAGCTCCTGGACAGGCCCTGACGTCGATGAGCAGTTCTTC,CASSSWTGPDVDEQFF
-,13,TRBV20-1,TRBJ2-5,-,TGCAGTGCTAGAACGGGGCTCGAAGAGACCCAGTACTTC,CSARTGLEETQYF
many,17,TRBV28,TRBJ2-7,-,TGTGCCAGCAGTCCACCCACCCGGGCAGGGGGGACCTACGAGCAGTACTTC,CASSPPTRAGGTYEQYF
many,14,TRBV2,TRBJ1-5,-,TGTGCCAGCAGCGGGGGGAGGGCTGGACAGCCCCAGCATTTT,CASSGGRAGQPQHF
few,12,TRBV6-1,TRBJ2-5,-,TGTGCCAGCAGCAACAGCCAAGAGACCCAGTACTTC,CASSNSQETQYF
-,15,TRBV5-1,TRBJ2-7,TRBD1,TGCGCCAGCAGCTATACCGGGACAGGGGTCGGGGATCAGTACTTC,CASSYTGTGVGDQYF
many,17,TRBV20-1,TRBJ2-3,TRBD2,TGCAGTGCTAGAGGCCCCCCGGGCGCGGGAGATTCAGATACGCAGTATTTT,CSARGPPGAGDSDTQYF
many,13,TRBV5-1,TRBJ2-7,-,TGCGCCAGCAGCCCCGCACAGGTCAAGGAGCAGTACTTC,CASSPAQVKEQYF
-,15,TRBV19,TRBJ2-1,-,TGTGCCAGTAGTATCGGTCTGAACTCCTACAATGAGCAGTTCTTC,CASSIGLNSYNEQFF
-,18,TRBV18,TRBJ1-4,TRBD1,TGTGCCAGCTCACCAGAGACCCCCAGACAGGGGGCGCTTCAAGAACTGTTTTTT,CASSPETPRQGALQELFF
few,14,TRBV6-1,TRBJ2-1,-,TGTGCCAGCAGCCAGAGGATGGGGAACAATGAGCAGTTCTTC,CASSQRMGNNEQFF
many,13,TRBV6-2/TRBV6-3,TRBJ2-1,-,TGTGCCAGCAGTGGACTGCGCTACAATGAGCAGTTCTTC,CASSGLRYNEQFF
-,17,TRBV11-2,TRBJ2-7,TRBD2,TGTGCCAGCAGCTTAAACCCCTTCTTGCGGGGGTACTACGAGCAGTACTTC,CASSLNPFLRGYYEQYF
few,14,TRBV28,TRBJ1-4,TRBD1,TGTGCCAGCAGTCTCCGGGACAGTAATGAAAAACTGTTTTTT,CASSLRDSNEKLFF
many,14,TRBV4-1,TRBJ2-5,-,TGCGCCAGCAGCCAAGGCTGGGGGCGGGAGACCCAGTACTTC,CASSQGWGRETQYF
many,15,TRBV28,TRBJ2-5,TRBD2,TGTGCCAGCAGTTTATTGGGGGGGTACCAAGAGACCCAGTACTTC,CASSLLGGYQETQYF
-,14,TRBV29-1,TRBJ2-7,-,TGCAGCGTTGTAAGGCTGGGCAGCACCTACGAGCAGTACTTC,CSVVRLGSTYEQYF
-,14,TRBV30,TRBJ1-1,TRBD1,TGTGCCTGGAGTCGAAATACAGGGGGCGCGAAGGCTTTCTTT,CAWSRNTGGAKAFF
many,12,TRBV7-9,TRBJ2-4,-,TGTGCCAGCAGCCCAGGCGGAGGCATTCAGTACTTC,CASSPGGGIQYF
many,14,TRBV12-3/TRBV12-4,TRBJ2-2,-,TGTGCCAGCAGTTTGAATGCTCCGACCGGGGAGCTGTTTTTT,CASSLNAPTGELFF
few,18,TRBV14,TRBJ2-2,TRBD2,TGTGCCAGCAGCCTTACTAGCGGGAGGCCGCGAGGCACCGGGGAGCTGTTTTTT,CASSLTSGRPRGTGELFF
few,16,TRBV12-3/TRBV12-4,TRBJ2-7,-,TGTGCCAGCAGTCCCCTGGGAGGTCCCAGAACTTCCGAGCAGTACTTC,CASSPLGGPRTSEQYF
-,17,TRBV3-1,TRBJ1-5,TRBD1,TGTGCCAGCAGCCAAGGGTTCAGACAGGGAATAGGGCAGCCCCAGCATTTT,CASSQGFRQGIGQPQHF
-,11,TRBV30,TRBJ2-2,-,TGTGCCTGGATAGGTTCCGGGGAGCTGTTTTTT,CAWIGSGELFF
-,14,TRBV11-2,TRBJ1-1,-,TGTGCCAGCAGCCGGGAGGGAGAGTTCGCTGAAGCTTTCTTT,CASSREGEFAEAFF
many,12,TRBV20-1,TRBJ2-7,-,TGCAGTGCTAGAGAAGGTCCCTACGAGCAGTACTTC,CSAREGPYEQYF
-,18,TRBV14,TRBJ2-1,-,TGTGCCAGCAGCCAAGAACCGAGGACAGCTTGGTGGGGCAATGAGCAGTTCTTC,CASSQEPRTAWWGNEQFF